Listed below are T cell receptor beta chains from one sample, sequenced in a study of metastatic and nonmetastatic thyroid tumors. TCRdb re-processed the PCR reads through MiXCR. The table includes roughly 23,000 clones, approximately 21% detected once. Sequenced: blood. Every receptor here comes from a male donor with papillary thyroid cancer or a benign thyroid nodule (not recorded which). Some clones in this sample may be carry-over from other donors' samples. The CDR3 runs from the conserved cysteine through the conserved F or W. A D gene is named only where the DNA matches it firmly. Clone sizes are given selectively: once, few, many, or a class where the clone is expanded.

j_call: TRBJ1-6; v_call: TRBV4-2; d_call: NA; clone_size: few; cdr3_nt: TGTGCCAGCAGCCAAGACAGGGAGTATTCACCCCTCCACTTT; cdr3_aa: CASSQDREYSPLHF
j_call: TRBJ2-3; v_call: TRBV7-9; d_call: NA; clone_size: many; cdr3_nt: TGTGCCAGCAGCTTAGGAATGGGAGATACGCAGTATTTT; cdr3_aa: CASSLGMGDTQYF
j_call: TRBJ1-5; v_call: TRBV19; d_call: NA; clone_size: few; cdr3_nt: TGTGCCAGTAGTACGGGACAACGCAGTCATCCCCAGCATTTT; cdr3_aa: CASSTGQRSHPQHF
j_call: TRBJ1-2; v_call: TRBV6-1; d_call: NA; clone_size: NA; cdr3_nt: TGTGCCAGCAGAGGGAGAGGGGCTAACTATGGCTACACCTTC; cdr3_aa: CASRGRGANYGYTF
j_call: TRBJ2-1; v_call: TRBV11-3; d_call: NA; clone_size: many; cdr3_nt: TGTGCCAGCAGCTTAATCCCCGCAGGGCCTAAAAATGAGCAGTTCTTC; cdr3_aa: CASSLIPAGPKNEQFF
j_call: TRBJ2-5; v_call: TRBV28; d_call: TRBD2; clone_size: medium-sized; cdr3_nt: TGTGCCAGCAGTTTACTAGGTAGCGGGGATCAAGAGACCCAGTACTTC; cdr3_aa: CASSLLGSGDQETQYF
j_call: TRBJ2-3; v_call: TRBV5-4; d_call: NA; clone_size: many; cdr3_nt: TGTGCCAGCAGTGAACAAGGCACAGATACGCAGTATTTT; cdr3_aa: CASSEQGTDTQYF
j_call: TRBJ1-2; v_call: TRBV20-1; d_call: TRBD1; clone_size: many; cdr3_nt: TGCAGTGCCGATAACGGACAGGGTTATGGCTACACCTTC; cdr3_aa: CSADNGQGYGYTF
j_call: TRBJ2-1; v_call: TRBV4-2; d_call: NA; clone_size: medium-sized; cdr3_nt: TGTGCCAGCAGCCAAGACGAAGGGACTCCTTCTAATGAGCAGTTCTTC; cdr3_aa: CASSQDEGTPSNEQFF
j_call: TRBJ2-1; v_call: TRBV6-2/TRBV6-3; d_call: NA; clone_size: medium-sized; cdr3_nt: TGTGCCAGCAGTTACAGCGATAATGAGCAGTTCTTC; cdr3_aa: CASSYSDNEQFF
j_call: TRBJ2-6; v_call: TRBV13; d_call: NA; clone_size: many; cdr3_nt: TGTGCCAGCAGCGGCCAGAGGAAACTCACCCTCTTTGGGGCCAACGTCCTGACTTTC; cdr3_aa: CASSGQRKLTLFGANVLTF
j_call: TRBJ2-7; v_call: TRBV20-1; d_call: TRBD1; clone_size: NA; cdr3_nt: TGCAGTGGCAGGGGGGACAGGCTCTACGAGCAGTACTTC; cdr3_aa: CSGRGDRLYEQYF
j_call: TRBJ2-1; v_call: TRBV9; d_call: NA; clone_size: many; cdr3_nt: TGTGCCAGCAGCGTAGTGGGAGCTCCCTACAATGAGCAGTTCTTC; cdr3_aa: CASSVVGAPYNEQFF
j_call: TRBJ2-1; v_call: TRBV25-1; d_call: NA; clone_size: few; cdr3_nt: TGTGCCAGCAGTCCACCGGGACCCCTCTACAATGAGCAGTTCTTC; cdr3_aa: CASSPPGPLYNEQFF
j_call: TRBJ1-6; v_call: TRBV11-2; d_call: TRBD1; clone_size: NA; cdr3_nt: TGTGCCAGCAGCTTAAGTGGGGGGACAGATTTCTCACCCCTCCACTTT; cdr3_aa: CASSLSGGTDFSPLHF
j_call: TRBJ2-5; v_call: TRBV5-1; d_call: TRBD1; clone_size: many; cdr3_nt: TGCGCCAGCAGCTTGGTTGCAGGGGGCACGTTGACCCAGTACTTC; cdr3_aa: CASSLVAGGTLTQYF
j_call: TRBJ2-7; v_call: TRBV7-2; d_call: NA; clone_size: many; cdr3_nt: TGTGCCAGCAGCTTAGACCGGACGGACGAGCAGTACTTC; cdr3_aa: CASSLDRTDEQYF
j_call: TRBJ2-1; v_call: TRBV6-1; d_call: NA; clone_size: many; cdr3_nt: TGTGCCAGCAGCCGAGCGGCAGGGGACTACAATGAGCAGTTCTTC; cdr3_aa: CASSRAAGDYNEQFF